The 28 T cell receptor beta chains given below trace back to one sample, sequenced in a study of vaccination effects on CD4 cells after COVID-19. No antigen is known for these receptors. The data were produced by immunoSEQ multiplex PCR, yet TCRdb's version contains in-frame clones alone and is incomplete. The sample holds under 75,000 clones, 75% to 90% seen once. Pools of viral peptides were used by the ViraFEST assay to expand antigen-specific CD4+ T cells ahead of sequencing. A 10-day culture period preceded the isolation of CD4+ T cells. Vaccine recipients lacked prior SARS-CoV-2 infection and had negative nucleocapsid antibodies. The sequencing used CD4+ T cells from PBMCs cultured with SARS-CoV-2 spike peptides, collected before COVID-19 vaccination. The source of these receptors is a human donor who received a COVID-19 vaccine.

This clone was recorded once. This chain uses TRBV7-3 with TRBJ2-2, with D possibly TRBD2 on 5 matching bases. Germline loops: CDR1 SGHTA, CDR2 FQGTGA. Trimming removed 5 bases at V and 4 bases at J, with 14 bases between. CDR3 length: 15 residues. The CDR3 protein is CASSPNGVRTGELFF. CDR3 sequence (DNA): TGTGCCAGCAGCCCCAACGGGGTTCGCACCGGGGAGCTGTTTTTT.

The sample holds one count of this clone. V gene TRBV19 combines with J gene TRBJ1-4, with D perhaps matching TRBD1 (5 bases). This CDR3 comprises 18 residues. From germline, CDR1 is LNHDA and CDR2 SQIVND (reference sequence). Trimming pared 7 bases from V and 3 bases from J, leaving 24 bases between. CDR3 bases: TGTGCCAGTAAGGTCCGTGGCAGGGTCGAAATGGCTAATGAAAAACTGTTTTTT. Encoded protein: CASKVRGRVEMANEKLFF. Supplemented by reference TRBV19 and TRBJ1-4, the full variable domain reads DGGITQSPKYLFRKEGQNVTLSCEQNLNHDAMYWYRQDPGQGLRLIYYSQIVNDFQKGDIAEGYSVSREKKESFPLTVTSAQKNPTAFYLCASKVRGRVEMANEKLFFGSGTQLSVL.

This clone was counted a few times. This chain links TRBV5-4 with TRBJ1-2, with a weak D call TRBD1 (6 bases). This CDR3 region has 13 residues. V lost 4 bases, J lost 5 bases, and 12 bases lay in between. Per germline, CDR1 SGHNT and CDR2 YYREEE (reference sequence). This CDR3 reads CASSLRGWYGYTF. In DNA, the CDR3 is TGTGCCAGCAGCCTCAGGGGATGGTATGGCTACACCTTC.

Written as DNA, the CDR3 is TGCGCCAGCAGCCAAGAGCGGGGGGATGAAACAGGCACAGATACGCAGTATTTT. The encoded protein is CASSQERGDETGTDTQYF. The V and J genes are TRBV4-3 and TRBJ2-3; 8 bases align to TRBD2. The CDR3 covers 18 residues. V shed 0 bases, J shed 1 base, and the junction held 9 bases outside the gene matches. CDR1 LGHNA and CDR2 YSLEER come from the germline V gene.

The chain links TRBV6-2 or TRBV6-3 to TRBJ2-5, with D perhaps given as TRBD1 or TRBD2 (5 bases each). Germline V gene lookup returns CDR1 MNHEY and CDR2 SVGEGT. Trimming pared 5 bases from V and 7 bases from J, leaving 11 bases between. The CDR3 consists of 12 residues. Written as DNA, the CDR3 is TGTGCCAGCAGTGGGACCCGAGGGACCCAGTACTTC. This encodes CASSGTRGTQYF.

This chain uses TRBV7-2 with TRBJ1-1; D is unresolved. The CDR3 has 15 amino acids. The V and J ends lost 5 bases and 1 base respectively, with 14 bases between them. Germline CDR1 and CDR2: SGHTA and FQGNSA. The CDR3, as DNA: TGTGCCAGCAGCCCTAGGTCTGGCCCGAACACTGAAGCTTTCTTT. Encoded protein: CASSPRSGPNTEAFF.

The V gene is TRBV2, the J gene TRBJ2-1, with TRBD1 as a possible D gene (6 bases). This CDR3 contains 14 residues. Trimming took off 6 bases at V and 4 bases at J, with 13 bases between the two ends. CDR1 is SNHLY, CDR2 FYNNEI, per germline. The CDR3 nucleotides are TGTGCCAGCAGACAGGGCCACCTATACAATGAGCAGTTCTTC. It specifies CASRQGHLYNEQFF. The whole variable domain, remainder taken from reference TRBV2 and TRBJ2-1, is EPEVTQTPSHQVTQMGQEVILRCVPISNHLYFYWYRQILGQKVEFLVSFYNNEISEKSEIFDDQFSVERPDGSNFTLKIRSTKLEDSAMYFCASRQGHLYNEQFFGPGTRLTVL.

In its sample, this clone was seen a few times. The chain joins TRBV28 to TRBJ1-1, with D uncertain. The germline V and J ends were trimmed by 5 bases and 12 bases, with 10 bases remaining between them. Germline-derived CDR1 and CDR2 are MDHEN and SYDVKM. The CDR3 consists of 10 residues. CDR3 region: CASSQVRTFF. Here the CDR3 DNA reads TGTGCCAGCAGTCAGGTTCGGACTTTCTTT.

The V and J genes are TRBV2 and TRBJ2-4; 10 positions match TRBD1. Trimming took 6 bases from V and 5 from J; bases not matched to a gene: 4. Germline V gene sequence: CDR1 SNHLY, CDR2 FYNNEI. CDR3 length: 14 amino acids. The CDR3 sequence is CASRLGQGQNIQYF. CDR3 nucleotides: TGTGCCAGCAGGCTGGGACAGGGGCAAAACATTCAGTACTTC. The whole variable domain, remainder taken from reference TRBV2 and TRBJ2-4, is EPEVTQTPSHQVTQMGQEVILRCVPISNHLYFYWYRQILGQKVEFLVSFYNNEISEKSEIFDDQFSVERPDGSNFTLKIRSTKLEDSAMYFCASRLGQGQNIQYFGAGTRLSVL.

This clone appeared a single time. The V and J genes are TRBV15 and TRBJ1-5, with a weak D call TRBD1 (5 bases). Germline V gene data show CDR1 as LNHNV and CDR2 as YYDKDF (reference sequence). There are 13 residues in the CDR3. V was pared by 4 bases and J by 11 bases, with 15 bases between. The chain's CDR3 is CATSTIPGLTQHF. The CDR3 DNA reads as TGTGCCACCAGCACGATTCCAGGGTTGACCCAGCATTTT.

The V call is TRBV2, the J call TRBJ2-5, with 8 bases identical to TRBD2. This CDR3 has 12 residues. The germline gives CDR1 SNHLY, CDR2 FYNNEI. J lost 5 bases, V lost 10 bases, and 6 bases had no gene match. The CDR3 DNA follows: TGTGCCACGTCTAGCGGGCGGGAGACCCAGTACTTC. Translation: CATSSGRETQYF.

The rearrangement joins TRBV24-1 to TRBJ2-3; D tentatively reads TRBD1 or TRBD2 (6 bases each). V was trimmed by 6 bases and J by 8 bases, leaving 17 bases between them. CDR3 length: 14 amino acids. Germline-derived CDR1 and CDR2 are KGHDR and SFDVKD. CDR3 nucleotides: TGTGCCACCAGTATGAGGGGGGCGGTAGGTACGCAGTATTTT. Translating it yields CATSMRGAVGTQYF.

This sequence joins TRBV4-1 and TRBJ2-7, with D possibly TRBD1 on 5 matching bases. The V and J ends lost 0 bases and 6 bases respectively, with 9 bases between them. CDR3 length equals 13 residues. CDR1 is MGHRA and CDR2 is YSYEKL in the germline V gene. The CDR3 loop reads CASSQERGFEQYV. DNA of the CDR3: TGCGCCAGCAGCCAAGAAAGGGGTTTCGAGCAGTACGTC.

This chain joins TRBV4-3 and TRBJ1-5; 7 nucleotides match TRBD1. Germline V gene lookup returns CDR1 LGHNA and CDR2 YSLEER. V was pared by 0 bases and J by 8 bases, with 7 bases of the junction left unmatched. The CDR3 covers 15 residues. This CDR3 is CASSQEYRGREPQHF. In DNA form, the CDR3 reads TGCGCCAGCAGCCAAGAATACAGGGGTCGGGAGCCCCAGCATTTT.

The sample holds a few counts of this clone. This chain links TRBV6-6 with TRBJ2-7; D unclear. Trimming took off 3 bases at V and 1 base at J, with 13 bases between the two ends. The germline V gene encodes CDR1 MNHNY and CDR2 SVGAGI (reference sequence). The CDR3 runs to 15 residues. In DNA, the CDR3 is TGTGCCAGCAGTTATCGTAGCAGGAGTTCCTACGAGCAGTACGTC. Amino acids: CASSYRSRSSYEQYV.

This clone appeared a few times. The V gene is TRBV5-6, the J gene TRBJ2-2; D call uncertain. The length of the CDR3 is 15 residues. Germline V gene sequence: CDR1 SGHDT, CDR2 YYEEEE. With 2 bases removed from V and 4 bases from J, the gap between germline ends came to 12 bases. As DNA, the CDR3 is TGTGCCAGCAGCTTTGTTCAATTGGGCACCGGGGAGCTGTTTTTT. Its protein is CASSFVQLGTGELFF.

The chain joins TRBV5-1 to TRBJ2-7; D is undetermined. V lost 0 bases and J lost 0, with 10 bases in between. This CDR3 has 15 amino acids. Germline V lookup: CDR1 SGHRS, CDR2 YFSETQ. In nucleotides, the CDR3 is TGCGCCAGCAGCTTGGGGCAGTCGGCCTCCTACGAGCAGTACGTC. Translated: CASSLGQSASYEQYV.

The chain combines TRBV2 with TRBJ2-4; the match to TRBD1 covers 10 bases. CDR3 length equals 16 residues. After removal of 6 bases from V and 9 bases from J, the junction contained 14 bases not matched to a gene. Per germline, CDR1 SNHLY and CDR2 FYNNEI. The CDR3 DNA sequence: TGTGCCAGCAGCGGGGGCCCGGGACAGGGGAAGAGCATTCAGTACTTC. This encodes CASSGGPGQGKSIQYF.

This chain links TRBV19 with TRBJ2-5; possibly TRBD1 for D (5 bases). Germline CDR1 LNHDA, CDR2 SQIVND (reference sequence). Trimming removed 8 bases from V and 2 bases from J, with 15 bases in between. CDR3 length: 14 residues. CDR3: CASRQTYTQETQYF. CDR3 nucleotides: TGTGCCAGTCGACAGACCTATACACAAGAGACCCAGTACTTC.

The chain carries TRBV6-4 and TRBJ1-1; D gene uncertain. This CDR3 has 13 amino acids. Deletions cut 4 bases from V and 0 bases from J, with 6 bases between. CDR1 and CDR2 (germline): MRHNA, SNTAGT. The DNA of the CDR3 is TGTGCCAGCAGTGCCGCCATGAACACTGAAGCTTTCTTT. The encoded protein is CASSAAMNTEAFF.

V usage is TRBV6-1 and J usage is TRBJ2-7; D is possibly TRBD2 (5 bases). CDR1 MNHNS and CDR2 SASEGT come from the germline V gene. There are 13 residues in the CDR3. The V gene lost 5 bases and the J gene lost 6 bases, with 14 bases spanning the gap. CDR3 DNA: TGTGCCAGCAGTTATATTGGCGGGTCCGAGCAGTACGTC. Encoded protein: CASSYIGGSEQYV.

The rearrangement links TRBV10-3 to TRBJ2-2; 12 bases align to TRBD2. Germline CDR1 is ENHRY and CDR2 is SYGVKD. With 6 bases clipped from V and 4 bases from J, the junction kept 3 bases outside the gene matches. The CDR3 runs 15 residues. The DNA of the CDR3 is TGTGCCATCAGGCCGGGACTAGCGGGCACCGGGGAGCTGTTTTTT. The encoded protein is CAIRPGLAGTGELFF.

This clone was counted a single time. J is TRBJ2-7 and V is TRBV5-5, with 7 bases that match TRBD1. V was pared by 4 bases and J by 2 bases, with 6 bases of the junction left unmatched. The germline CDR1 and CDR2 sequences are SGHKS and YYEKEE (reference sequence). CDR3 size: 14 residues. The CDR3 sequence is CASSHLGQAYEQYV. For the CDR3, the DNA is TGTGCCAGCAGCCACCTAGGACAGGCCTACGAGCAGTACGTC.

The genes are TRBV3-1 (or the pseudogene TRBV3-2) and TRBJ2-3, with 11 bases matching TRBD2. J lost 0 bases, V lost 6 bases, and 5 bases had no gene match. CDR1 and CDR2 from the germline V gene are LGHDT and YNNKEL (reference sequence). The CDR3 is 16 residues long. The CDR3 region is CASSRGLAASTDTQYF. The CDR3 DNA sequence: TGTGCCAGCAGTAGGGGACTAGCGGCTAGCACAGATACGCAGTATTTT.

This clone has a handful of counts. The chain links TRBV5-6 to TRBJ1-4; D is uncertain. This CDR3 has 12 amino acids. Trimming took 4 bases from V and 7 from J, leaving 8 bases between them. Germline-derived CDR1 and CDR2 are SGHDT and YYEEEE. This CDR3 reads CASSRVAEKLFF. The CDR3 DNA reads TGTGCCAGCAGCCGGGTGGCTGAAAAACTGTTTTTT.

V gene TRBV5-1 combines with J gene TRBJ1-1, with D unresolved. Germline V gives CDR1 SGHRS, CDR2 YFSETQ. The CDR3 loop spans 14 amino acids. V lost 2 bases and J lost 3, with 11 bases in between. The CDR3 DNA reads TGCGCCAGCAGCTTTGAAGGGCTGGACACTGAAGCTTTCTTT. Its protein is CASSFEGLDTEAFF.

This clone was seen only once. The rearrangement joins TRBV12-5 to TRBJ1-3; perhaps TRBD1 as D (5 bases). The germline V gene has CDR1 LGHNT and CDR2 FRNRAP. This CDR3 comprises 14 residues. V was trimmed by 3 bases and J by 0 bases, leaving 6 bases between them. CDR3 DNA: TGTGCTAGTGGTTTAAGGGGCTCTGGAAACACCATATATTTT. Protein product: CASGLRGSGNTIYF.

The chain couples TRBV27 to TRBJ2-6; 8 nucleotides agree with TRBD1. V was pared by 2 bases and J by 2 bases, with 5 bases of the junction left unmatched. Germline lookup yields CDR1 MNHEY and CDR2 SMNVEV (reference sequence). The CDR3 extends over 17 amino acids. CDR3 amino acids: CASSLTPDRAGANVLTF. Written as DNA, the CDR3 is TGTGCCAGCAGTTTAACCCCGGACAGGGCTGGGGCCAACGTCCTGACTTTC.